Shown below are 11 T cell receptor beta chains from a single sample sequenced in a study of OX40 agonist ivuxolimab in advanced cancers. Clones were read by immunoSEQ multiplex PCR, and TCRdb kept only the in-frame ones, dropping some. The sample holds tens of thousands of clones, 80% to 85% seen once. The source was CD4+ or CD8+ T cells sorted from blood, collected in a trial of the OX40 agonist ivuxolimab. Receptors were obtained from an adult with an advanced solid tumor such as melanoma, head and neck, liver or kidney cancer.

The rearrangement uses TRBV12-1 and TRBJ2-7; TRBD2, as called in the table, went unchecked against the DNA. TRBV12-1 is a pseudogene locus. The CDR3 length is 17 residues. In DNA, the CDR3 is TGTGCCAGCAGCTTTGCATATGTACTAGCGACCACCTACGAGCAGTACTTC. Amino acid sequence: CASSFAYVLATTYEQYF.

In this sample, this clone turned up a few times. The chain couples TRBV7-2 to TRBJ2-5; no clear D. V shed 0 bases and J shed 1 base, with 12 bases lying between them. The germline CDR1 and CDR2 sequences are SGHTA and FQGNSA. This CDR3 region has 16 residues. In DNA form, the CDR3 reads TGTGCCAGCAGCTTAGCGCCCCGGGTGCGCCAAGAGACCCAGTACTTC. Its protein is CASSLAPRVRQETQYF.

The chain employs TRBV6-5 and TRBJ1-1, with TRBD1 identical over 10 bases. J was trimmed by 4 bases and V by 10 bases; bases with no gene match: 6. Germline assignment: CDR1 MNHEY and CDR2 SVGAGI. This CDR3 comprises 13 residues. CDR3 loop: CAILRTGGTEAFF. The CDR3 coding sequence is TGTGCCATCCTCAGGACAGGGGGCACTGAAGCTTTCTTT.

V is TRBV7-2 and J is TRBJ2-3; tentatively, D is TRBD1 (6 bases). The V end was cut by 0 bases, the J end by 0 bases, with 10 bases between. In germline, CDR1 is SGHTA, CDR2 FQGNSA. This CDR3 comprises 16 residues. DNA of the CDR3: TGTGCCAGCAGCTTAGCGCTAGGACAGAGCACAGATACGCAGTATTTT. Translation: CASSLALGQSTDTQYF.

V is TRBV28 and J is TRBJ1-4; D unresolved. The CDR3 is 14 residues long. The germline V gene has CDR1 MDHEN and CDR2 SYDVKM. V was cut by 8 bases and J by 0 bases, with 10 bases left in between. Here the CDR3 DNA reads TGTGCCAGCGGGGAACGGGCAACTAATGAAAAACTGTTTTTT. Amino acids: CASGERATNEKLFF. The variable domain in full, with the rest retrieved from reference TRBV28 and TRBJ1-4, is DVKVTQSSRYLVKRTGEKVFLECVQDMDHENMFWYRQDPGLGLRLIYFSYDVKMKEKGDIPEGYSVSREKKERFSLILESASTNQTSMYLCASGERATNEKLFFGSGTQLSVL.

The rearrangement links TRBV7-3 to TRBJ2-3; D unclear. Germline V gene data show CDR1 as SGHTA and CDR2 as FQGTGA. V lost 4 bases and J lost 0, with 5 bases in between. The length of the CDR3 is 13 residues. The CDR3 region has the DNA TGTGCCAGCAGCTCCCTGAGCACAGATACGCAGTATTTT. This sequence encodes CASSSLSTDTQYF.

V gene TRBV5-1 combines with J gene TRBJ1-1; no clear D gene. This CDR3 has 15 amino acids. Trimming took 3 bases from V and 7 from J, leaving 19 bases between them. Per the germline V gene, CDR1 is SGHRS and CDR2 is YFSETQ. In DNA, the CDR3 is TGCGCCAGCAGCTCGGAGGGTCGTAAACGAAATGAAGCTTTCTTT. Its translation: CASSSEGRKRNEAFF.

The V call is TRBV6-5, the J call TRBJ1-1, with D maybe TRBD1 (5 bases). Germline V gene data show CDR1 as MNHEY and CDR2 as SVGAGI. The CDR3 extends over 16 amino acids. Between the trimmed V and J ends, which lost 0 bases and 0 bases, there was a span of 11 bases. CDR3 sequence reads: CASSYSGGGMNTEAFF. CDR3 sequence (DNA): TGTGCCAGCAGTTACTCGGGCGGGGGGATGAACACTGAAGCTTTCTTT.

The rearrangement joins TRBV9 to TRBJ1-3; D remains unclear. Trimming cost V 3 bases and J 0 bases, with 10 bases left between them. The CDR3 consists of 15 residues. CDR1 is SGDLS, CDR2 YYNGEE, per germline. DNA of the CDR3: TGTGCCAGCAGCGCAGAACAGAACTCTGGAAACACCATATATTTT. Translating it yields CASSAEQNSGNTIYF.

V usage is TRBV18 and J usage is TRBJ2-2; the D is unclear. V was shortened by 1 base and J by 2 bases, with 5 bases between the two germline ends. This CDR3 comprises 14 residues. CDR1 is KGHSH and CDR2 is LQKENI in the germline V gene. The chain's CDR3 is CASSPQGNTGELFF. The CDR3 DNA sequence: TGTGCCAGCTCACCACAGGGAAACACCGGGGAGCTGTTTTTT.

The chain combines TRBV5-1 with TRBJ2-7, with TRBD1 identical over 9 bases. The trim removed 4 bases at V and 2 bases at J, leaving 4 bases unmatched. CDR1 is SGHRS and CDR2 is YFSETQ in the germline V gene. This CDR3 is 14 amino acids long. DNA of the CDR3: TGCGCCAGCAGCCCTGACAGGGGGACCTACGAGCAGTACTTC. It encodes CASSPDRGTYEQYF. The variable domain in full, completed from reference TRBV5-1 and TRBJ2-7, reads KAGVTQTPRYLIKTRGQQVTLSCSPISGHRSVSWYQQTPGQGLQFLFEYFSETQRNKGNFPGRFSGRQFSNSRSEMNVSTLELGDSALYLCASSPDRGTYEQYFGPGTRLTVT.